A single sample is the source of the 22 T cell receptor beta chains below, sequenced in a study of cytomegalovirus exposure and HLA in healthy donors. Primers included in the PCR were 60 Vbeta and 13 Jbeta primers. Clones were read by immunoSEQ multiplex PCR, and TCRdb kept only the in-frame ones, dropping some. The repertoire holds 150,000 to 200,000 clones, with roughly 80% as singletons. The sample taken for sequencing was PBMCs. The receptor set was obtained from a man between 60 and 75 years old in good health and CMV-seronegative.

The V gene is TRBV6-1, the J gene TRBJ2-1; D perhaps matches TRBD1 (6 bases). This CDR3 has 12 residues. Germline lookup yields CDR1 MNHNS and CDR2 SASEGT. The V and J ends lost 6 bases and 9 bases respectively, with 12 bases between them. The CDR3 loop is CASRKGVGEQFF. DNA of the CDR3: TGTGCCAGCAGGAAGGGGGTAGGTGAGCAGTTCTTC.

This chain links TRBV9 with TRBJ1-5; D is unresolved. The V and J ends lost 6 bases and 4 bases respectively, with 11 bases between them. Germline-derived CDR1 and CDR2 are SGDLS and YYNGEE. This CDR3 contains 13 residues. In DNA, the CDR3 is TGTGCCAGCATAAACAGAGAGAATCAGCCCCAGCATTTT. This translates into CASINRENQPQHF. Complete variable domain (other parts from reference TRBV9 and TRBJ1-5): DSGVTQTPKHLITATGQRVTLRCSPRSGDLSVYWYQQSLDQGLQFLIQYYNGEERAKGNILERFSAQQFPDLHSELNLSSLELGDSALYFCASINRENQPQHFGDGTRLSIL.

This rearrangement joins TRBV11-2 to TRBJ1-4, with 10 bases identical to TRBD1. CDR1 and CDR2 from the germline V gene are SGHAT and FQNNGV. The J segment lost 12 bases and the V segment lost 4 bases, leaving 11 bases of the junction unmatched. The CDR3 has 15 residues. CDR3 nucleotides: TGTGCCAGCAGCTCCTCGACCGGGACAGGGGCGGAACTGTTTTTT. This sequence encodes CASSSSTGTGAELFF. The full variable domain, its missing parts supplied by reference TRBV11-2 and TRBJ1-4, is EAGVAQSPRYKIIEKRQSVAFWCNPISGHATLYWYQQILGQGPKLLIQFQNNGVVDDSQLPKDRFSAERLKGVDSTLKIQPAKLEDSAVYLCASSSSTGTGAELFFGSGTQLSVL.

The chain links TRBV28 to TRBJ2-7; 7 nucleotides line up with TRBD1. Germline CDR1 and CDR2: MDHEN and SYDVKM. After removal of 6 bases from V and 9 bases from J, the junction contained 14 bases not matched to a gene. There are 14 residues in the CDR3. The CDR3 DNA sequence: TGTGCCAGCAGACCCCCGGGACAGAACACAGCGCAGTACTTC. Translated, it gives CASRPPGQNTAQYF.

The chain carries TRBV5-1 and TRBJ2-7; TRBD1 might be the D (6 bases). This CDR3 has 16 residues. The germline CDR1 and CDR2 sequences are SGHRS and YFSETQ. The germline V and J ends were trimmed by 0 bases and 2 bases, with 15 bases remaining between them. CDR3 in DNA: TGCGCCAGCAGCTTGGGGGTTGTAGAGGGGGCCTACGAGCAGTACTTC. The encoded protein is CASSLGVVEGAYEQYF.

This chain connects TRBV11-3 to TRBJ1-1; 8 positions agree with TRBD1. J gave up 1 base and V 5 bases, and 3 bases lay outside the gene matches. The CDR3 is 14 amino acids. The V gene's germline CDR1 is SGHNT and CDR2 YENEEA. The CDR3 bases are TGTGCCAGCAGCATAGGACAGGGGAACACTGAAGCTTTCTTT. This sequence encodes CASSIGQGNTEAFF.

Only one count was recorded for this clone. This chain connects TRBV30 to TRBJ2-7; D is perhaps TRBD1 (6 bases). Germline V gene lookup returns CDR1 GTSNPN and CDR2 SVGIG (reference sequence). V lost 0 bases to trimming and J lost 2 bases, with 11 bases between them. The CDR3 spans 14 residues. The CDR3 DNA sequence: TGTGCCTGGAGTGTAGGGGCAGGGGCCTACGAGCAGTACTTC. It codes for CAWSVGAGAYEQYF.

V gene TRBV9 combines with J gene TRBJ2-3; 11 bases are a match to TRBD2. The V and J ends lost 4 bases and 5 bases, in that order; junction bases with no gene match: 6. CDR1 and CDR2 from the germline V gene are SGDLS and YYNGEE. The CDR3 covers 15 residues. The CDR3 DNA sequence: TGTGCCAGCAGCCCCAGGCTAGCGGGAGGAGATACGCAGTATTTT. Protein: CASSPRLAGGDTQYF.

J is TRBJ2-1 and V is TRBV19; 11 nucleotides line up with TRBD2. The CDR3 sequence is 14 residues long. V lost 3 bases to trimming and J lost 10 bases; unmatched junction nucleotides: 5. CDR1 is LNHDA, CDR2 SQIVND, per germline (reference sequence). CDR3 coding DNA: TGTGCCAGTAGTATGGCTAGCGGGGGGAGGGAGCAGTTCTTC. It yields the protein CASSMASGGREQFF.

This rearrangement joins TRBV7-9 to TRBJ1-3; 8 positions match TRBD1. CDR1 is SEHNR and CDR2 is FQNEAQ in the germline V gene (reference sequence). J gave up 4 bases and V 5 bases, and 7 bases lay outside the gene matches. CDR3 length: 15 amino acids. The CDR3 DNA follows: TGTGCCAGCAGCCCCGGGCAGGGGGCCGGAAACACCATATATTTT. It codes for CASSPGQGAGNTIYF.

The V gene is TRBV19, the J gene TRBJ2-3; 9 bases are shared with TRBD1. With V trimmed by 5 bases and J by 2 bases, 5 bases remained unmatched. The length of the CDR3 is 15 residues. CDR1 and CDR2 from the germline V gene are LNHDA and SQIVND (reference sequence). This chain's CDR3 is CASSFNRGPTDTQYF. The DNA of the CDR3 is TGTGCCAGTAGTTTCAACAGGGGGCCCACAGATACGCAGTATTTT.

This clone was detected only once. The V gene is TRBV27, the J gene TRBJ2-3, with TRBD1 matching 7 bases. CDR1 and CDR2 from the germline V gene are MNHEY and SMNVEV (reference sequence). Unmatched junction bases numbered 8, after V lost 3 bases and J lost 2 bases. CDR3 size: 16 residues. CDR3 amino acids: CASSLTGTVFTDTQYF. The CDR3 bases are TGTGCCAGCAGTTTGACCGGGACAGTGTTCACAGATACGCAGTATTTT.

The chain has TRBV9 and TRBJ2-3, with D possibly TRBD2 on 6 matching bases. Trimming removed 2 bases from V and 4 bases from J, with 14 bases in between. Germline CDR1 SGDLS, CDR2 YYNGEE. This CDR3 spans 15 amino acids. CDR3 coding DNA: TGTGCCAGCAGCGTTTCCGGGAGTGTGTCAGATACGCAGTATTTT. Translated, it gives CASSVSGSVSDTQYF.

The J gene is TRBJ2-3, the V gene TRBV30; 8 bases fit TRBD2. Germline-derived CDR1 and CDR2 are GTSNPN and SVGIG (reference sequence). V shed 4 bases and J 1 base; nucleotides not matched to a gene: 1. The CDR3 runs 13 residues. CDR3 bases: TGTGCCTGGACGACTAGCGGCACAGATACGCAGTATTTT. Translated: CAWTTSGTDTQYF.

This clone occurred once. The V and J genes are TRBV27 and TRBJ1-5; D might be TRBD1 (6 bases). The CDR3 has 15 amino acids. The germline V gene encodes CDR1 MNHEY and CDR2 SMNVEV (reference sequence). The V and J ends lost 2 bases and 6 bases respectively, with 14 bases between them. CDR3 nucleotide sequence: TGTGCCAGCAGTTTAACAGGGTTGGTAGGTCAGCCCCAGCATTTT. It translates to CASSLTGLVGQPQHF.

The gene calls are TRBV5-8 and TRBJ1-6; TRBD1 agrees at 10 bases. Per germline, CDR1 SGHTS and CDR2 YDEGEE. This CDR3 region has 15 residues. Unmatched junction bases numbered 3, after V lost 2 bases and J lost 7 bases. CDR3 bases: TGTGCCAGCAGCTTTACGGACAGGGGGAATTCACCCCTCCACTTT. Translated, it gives CASSFTDRGNSPLHF.

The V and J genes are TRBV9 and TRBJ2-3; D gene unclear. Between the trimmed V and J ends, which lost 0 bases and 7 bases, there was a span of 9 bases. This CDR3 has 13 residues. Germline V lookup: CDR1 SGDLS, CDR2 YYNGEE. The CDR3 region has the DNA TGTGCCAGCAGCGTAGCCCCCGAGCATACGCAGTATTTT. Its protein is CASSVAPEHTQYF.

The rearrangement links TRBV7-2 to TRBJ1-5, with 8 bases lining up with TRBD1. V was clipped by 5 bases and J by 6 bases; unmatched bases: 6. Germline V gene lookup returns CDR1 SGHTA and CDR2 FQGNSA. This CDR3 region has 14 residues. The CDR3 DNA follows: TGTGCCAGCAGCCAAGGGACAGGTGGTCAGCCCCAGCATTTT. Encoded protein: CASSQGTGGQPQHF.

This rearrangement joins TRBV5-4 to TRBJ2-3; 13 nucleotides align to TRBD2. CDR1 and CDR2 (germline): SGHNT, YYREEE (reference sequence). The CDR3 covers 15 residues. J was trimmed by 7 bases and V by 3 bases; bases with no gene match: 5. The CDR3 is CASSSGLAGENTQYF. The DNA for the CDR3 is TGTGCCAGCAGCTCCGGACTAGCGGGGGAAAATACGCAGTATTTT. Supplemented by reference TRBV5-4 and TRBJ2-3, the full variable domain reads ETGVTQSPTHLIKTRGQQVTLRCSSQSGHNTVSWYQQALGQGPQFIFQYYREEENGRGNFPPRFSGLQFPNYSSELNVNALELDDSALYLCASSSGLAGENTQYFGPGTRLTVL.

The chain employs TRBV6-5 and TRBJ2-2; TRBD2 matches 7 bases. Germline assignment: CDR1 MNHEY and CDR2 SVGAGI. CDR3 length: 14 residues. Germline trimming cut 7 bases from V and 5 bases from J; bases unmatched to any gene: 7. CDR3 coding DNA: TGTGCCAGCACCCAGACCGGGGGGACCGGGGAGCTGTTTTTT. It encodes CASTQTGGTGELFF.

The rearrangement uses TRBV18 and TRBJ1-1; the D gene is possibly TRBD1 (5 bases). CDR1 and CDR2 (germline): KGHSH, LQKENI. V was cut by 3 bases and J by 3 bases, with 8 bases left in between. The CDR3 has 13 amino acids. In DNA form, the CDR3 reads TGTGCCAGCTCACCGGGCAGGGACACTGAAGCTTTCTTT. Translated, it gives CASSPGRDTEAFF.

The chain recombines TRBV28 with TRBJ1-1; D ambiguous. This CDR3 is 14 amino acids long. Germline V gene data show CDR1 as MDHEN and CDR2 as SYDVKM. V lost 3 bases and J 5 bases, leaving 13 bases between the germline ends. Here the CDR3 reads CASSFGVPGTEAFF. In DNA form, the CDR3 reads TGTGCCAGCAGTTTCGGGGTCCCGGGAACTGAAGCTTTCTTT. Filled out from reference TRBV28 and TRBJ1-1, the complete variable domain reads DVKVTQSSRYLVKRTGEKVFLECVQDMDHENMFWYRQDPGLGLRLIYFSYDVKMKEKGDIPEGYSVSREKKERFSLILESASTNQTSMYLCASSFGVPGTEAFFGQGTRLTVV.